The 27 T cell receptor beta chains reported below all come from one sample, sequenced in a study of T-cell memory formation after mild COVID-19. TCRdb reprocessed the 5' RACE reads via MiXCR and lists one record per CDR3 protein. The profile shows some 210,000 distinct CDR3 sequences, around 20% of them singletons. Sequencing was carried out using PBMCs or a T cell subset sorted from them (not recorded which). The receptors originated from an adult woman who had mild COVID-19 (a few samples of this study predate the infection). Cell type and time point are not known.

The rearrangement joins TRBV4-1 to TRBJ1-1; weak D call: TRBD1 (5 bases). Trimming took 1 base from V and 0 from J, leaving 12 bases between them. The CDR3 contains 16 residues. Looked up from germline, CDR1 is MGHRA and CDR2 is YSYEKL. CDR3 in amino acids: CASSQGQFLMNTEAFF. CDR3 in DNA: TGCGCCAGCAGCCAAGGACAGTTCCTTATGAACACTGAAGCTTTCTTT.

This clonotype turned up a few times. This rearrangement joins TRBV5-1 to TRBJ2-1, with 7 bases identical to TRBD1. Germline assignment: CDR1 SGHRS and CDR2 YFSETQ. This CDR3 contains 14 residues. V lost 3 bases and J lost 6; bases outside the gene matches: 6. The DNA of the CDR3 is TGCGCCAGCAGCTCTACAGGGGCGGTCAATGAGCAGTTCTTC. Its translation is CASSSTGAVNEQFF.

The rearrangement uses TRBV12-3 or TRBV12-4 and TRBJ2-2; TRBD1 matches 10 bases. The CDR3 is 16 residues long. V was pared by 4 bases and J by 6 bases, with 8 bases of the junction left unmatched. In DNA, the CDR3 is TGTGCCAGCAGTTCTGACAGGGGGCAGTCCCCCGGGGAGCTGTTTTTT. It encodes CASSSDRGQSPGELFF.

The genes are TRBV7-8 and TRBJ1-1; D is unclear. CDR1 and CDR2 from the germline V gene are SGHVS and FQNEAQ. The CDR3 has 15 residues. Between the trimmed V and J ends, which lost 2 bases and 5 bases, there was a span of 15 bases. The chain's CDR3 is CASSLNLRTGTEAFF. The CDR3 DNA follows: TGTGCCAGCAGCTTAAACCTCAGGACCGGGACTGAAGCTTTCTTT.

J is TRBJ2-2 and V is TRBV4-1; no clear D gene. The length of the CDR3 is 12 residues. CDR1 is MGHRA and CDR2 is YSYEKL in the germline V gene. The V gene lost 3 bases and the J gene lost 5 bases, with 4 bases spanning the gap. DNA for the CDR3: TGCGCCAGCAGCCATGCTACCGGGGAGCTGTTTTTT. It specifies CASSHATGELFF.

V and J are TRBV3-1 and TRBJ1-1; tentative D call: TRBD1 (5 bases). Germline CDR1 LGHDT, CDR2 YNNKEL (reference sequence). CDR3 size: 17 residues. Deletions cut 1 base from V and 1 base from J, with 16 bases between. CDR3 sequence reads: CASSQGPLTGGNTEAFF. The CDR3, as DNA: TGTGCCAGCAGCCAAGGGCCCCTAACAGGAGGGAACACTGAAGCTTTCTTT.

The chain couples TRBV29-1 to TRBJ2-5, with 7 bases lining up with TRBD2. Germline V gives CDR1 SQVTM, CDR2 ANQGSEA. Trimming at V came to 4 bases and at J to 2 bases, leaving 1 base not matched to a gene. The CDR3 extends over 12 amino acids. Here the CDR3 DNA reads TGCAGCGTTGGGCGGGGGCAAGAGACCCAGTACTTC. This sequence encodes CSVGRGQETQYF.

This chain uses TRBV6-5 with TRBJ1-6, with 7 bases matching TRBD1. CDR3 size: 13 residues. Germline V gene lookup returns CDR1 MNHEY and CDR2 SVGAGI. Trimming took 11 bases from V and 2 from J; bases not matched to a gene: 3. The CDR3 spells CACQGAYNSPLHF. The CDR3 nucleotides read TGTGCCTGCCAGGGGGCCTATAATTCACCCCTCCACTTT.

This clonotype was counted between two and nine times. This chain connects TRBV12-3 or TRBV12-4 to TRBJ2-5; D uncertain. V lost 5 bases and J lost 5, with 9 bases in between. The CDR3 covers 12 residues. CDR3 residues: CASSQDMETQYF. Written as DNA, the CDR3 is TGTGCCAGCAGTCAAGACATGGAGACCCAGTACTTC.

This clonotype has more than one count but fewer than ten. The chain links TRBV5-1 to TRBJ1-2; perhaps TRBD1 as D (5 bases). CDR1 and CDR2 (germline): SGHRS, YFSETQ. Trimming removed 0 bases at V and 4 bases at J, with 10 bases between. The CDR3 spans 14 residues. The CDR3 spells CASSLETVLYGYTF. CDR3 bases: TGCGCCAGCAGCTTGGAGACAGTTCTCTATGGCTACACCTTC.

This clonotype was counted many times. V and J are TRBV12-3 or TRBV12-4 and TRBJ2-1, with D unresolved. The V and J ends lost 2 bases and 7 bases respectively, with 6 bases between them. CDR3 length equals 12 residues. Here the CDR3 reads CASSLRVNEQFF. CDR3 nucleotides: TGTGCCAGCAGTTTAAGGGTAAATGAGCAGTTCTTC.

This clonotype was detected a few times. V and J are TRBV5-1 and TRBJ1-2; D is perhaps TRBD1 (5 bases). The CDR3 is made up of 15 amino acids. Trimming left V 1 base short and J 1 base short, with 11 bases between. Germline CDR1 is SGHRS and CDR2 is YFSETQ. The CDR3 coding sequence is TGCGCCAGCAGCTTGCAGTGGGACCTTAACTATGGCTACACCTTC. Translated: CASSLQWDLNYGYTF.

This clonotype was counted between two and nine times. The V gene is TRBV5-6, the J gene TRBJ2-5; D might be TRBD1 (5 bases). The ends were cut back, 0 bases at V and 3 bases at J, with 12 bases in the middle. The CDR3 length is 15 residues. Looked up from germline, CDR1 is SGHDT and CDR2 is YYEEEE. CDR3 amino acids: CASSLEGPAEETQYF. CDR3 sequence (DNA): TGTGCCAGCAGCTTGGAGGGGCCGGCGGAAGAGACCCAGTACTTC.

This clonotype was detected a few times. The chain is built from TRBV12-3 or TRBV12-4 and TRBJ2-6, with D possibly matching TRBD1 (6 bases). This CDR3 comprises 17 residues. Trimming took off 6 bases at V and 0 bases at J, with 15 bases between the two ends. This chain's CDR3 is CASRIGTRISGANVLTF. Written as DNA, the CDR3 is TGTGCCAGCAGGATCGGGACAAGGATCTCTGGGGCCAACGTCCTGACTTTC.

This clonotype was picked up a small number of times. The CDR3 sequence: CASNFDGRASEQYF. The CDR3 DNA follows: TGTGCCAGCAATTTCGACGGGAGGGCTTCCGAGCAGTACTTC. The V and J genes are TRBV6-5 and TRBJ2-7; 8 bases line up with TRBD2. The CDR3 totals 14 residues. J gave up 6 bases and V 7 bases, and 11 bases lay outside the gene matches. Looked up from germline, CDR1 is MNHEY and CDR2 is SVGAGI.

The V and J genes are TRBV28 and TRBJ2-7; 7 bases fit TRBD1. V shed 4 bases, J shed 3 bases, and the junction held 9 bases outside the gene matches. The CDR3 covers 15 residues. CDR1 is MDHEN and CDR2 is SYDVKM in the germline V gene. CDR3 amino acids: CASSSTGQIGYEQYF. DNA of the CDR3: TGTGCCAGCAGTTCAACGGGACAGATCGGCTACGAGCAGTACTTC.

In its sample, this clonotype was seen a few times. The chain recombines TRBV7-2 with TRBJ2-7; 8 positions match TRBD1. V lost 5 bases, J lost 3 bases, and 9 bases stayed unmatched. This CDR3 contains 15 residues. Germline V lookup: CDR1 SGHTA, CDR2 FQGNSA. DNA for the CDR3: TGTGCCAGCAGCCCCCTGGGGGACAGGTTCTACGAGCAGTACTTC. Its protein is CASSPLGDRFYEQYF.

CDR3: CASSLSSGGLDTQYF. The CDR3 DNA is TGTGCCAGCAGCTTAAGTAGCGGGGGGCTAGATACGCAGTATTTT. J is TRBJ2-3 and V is TRBV7-2; 10 bases map to TRBD2. Germline trimming cut 2 bases from V and 5 bases from J; bases unmatched to any gene: 4. This CDR3 contains 15 residues. Germline loops: CDR1 SGHTA, CDR2 FQGNSA. Looking up the rest from reference TRBV7-2 and TRBJ2-3 gives the full variable domain: GAGVSQSPSNKVTEKGKDVELRCDPISGHTALYWYRQSLGQGLEFLIYFQGNSAPDKSGLPSDRFSAERTGGSVSTLTIQRTQQEDSAVYLCASSLSSGGLDTQYFGPGTRLTVL.

This clonotype was observed a handful of times. The chain couples TRBV15 to TRBJ1-5; no firm D call. This CDR3 spans 14 amino acids. V lost 5 bases to trimming and J lost 13 bases, with 21 bases between them. Germline V gene lookup returns CDR1 LNHNV and CDR2 YYDKDF (reference sequence). The CDR3 coding sequence is TGTGCCACCAGCGCAACGATCCTCGACACCCATCAGCATTTT. The encoded protein is CATSATILDTHQHF.

The chain combines TRBV18 with TRBJ1-1; D ambiguous. CDR1 KGHSH and CDR2 LQKENI come from the germline V gene. The V gene lost 1 base and the J gene lost 3 bases, with 12 bases spanning the gap. CDR3 length equals 15 residues. The CDR3 nucleotides read TGTGCCAGCTCACCACAACCGGGAGCACACACTGAAGCTTTCTTT. This encodes CASSPQPGAHTEAFF.

A few counts support this clonotype. The chain couples TRBV5-1 to TRBJ1-2, with TRBD1 identical over 7 bases. Germline assignment: CDR1 SGHRS and CDR2 YFSETQ. V was clipped by 0 bases and J by 1 base; unmatched bases: 6. The CDR3 covers 16 residues. The CDR3 sequence is CASSLALDRNNYGYTF. As DNA, the CDR3 is TGCGCCAGCAGCTTGGCCTTGGACAGGAATAACTATGGCTACACCTTC.

The gene calls are TRBV5-1 and TRBJ1-2; unclear D gene. This CDR3 has 14 amino acids. Per germline, CDR1 SGHRS and CDR2 YFSETQ. Trimming pared 1 base from V and 0 bases from J, leaving 7 bases between. The chain's CDR3 is CASSLMTSNYGYTF. In DNA form, the CDR3 reads TGCGCCAGCAGCTTGATGACTTCTAACTATGGCTACACCTTC.

The chain carries TRBV15 and TRBJ2-3; either TRBD1 or TRBD2 may fit D (6 bases each). CDR1 and CDR2 (germline): LNHNV, YYDKDF (reference sequence). This CDR3 has 15 residues. Trimming removed 6 bases from V and 3 bases from J, with 16 bases in between. CDR3 in DNA: TGTGCCACCAGTCCGATCAGGGGAGGAACAGATACGCAGTATTTT. This encodes CATSPIRGGTDTQYF.

This rearrangement joins TRBV9 to TRBJ1-2; 10 bases align to TRBD1. The V gene end was trimmed by 2 bases and the J gene end by 7 bases; junction bases not matched to a gene: 11. The CDR3 is 16 amino acids. Germline V gene lookup returns CDR1 SGDLS and CDR2 YYNGEE. The CDR3 reads CASSVQPRQGAAGYTF. The CDR3 region has the DNA TGTGCCAGCAGCGTCCAACCCAGACAGGGGGCGGCTGGCTACACCTTC.

The genes are TRBV9 and TRBJ2-1, with 13 bases fitting TRBD2. The CDR3 extends over 15 amino acids. Trimming cost V 2 bases and J 9 bases; bases outside gene matches: 5. From germline, CDR1 is SGDLS and CDR2 YYNGEE. CDR3 nucleotides: TGTGCCAGCAGCGTCACTAGCGGGAGGGTTACTGAGCAGTTCTTC. This codes for CASSVTSGRVTEQFF. The full variable domain, completed using reference TRBV9 and TRBJ2-1, is DSGVTQTPKHLITATGQRVTLRCSPRSGDLSVYWYQQSLDQGLQFLIQYYNGEERAKGNILERFSAQQFPDLHSELNLSSLELGDSALYFCASSVTSGRVTEQFFGPGTRLTVL.

The chain is built from TRBV12-3 or TRBV12-4 and TRBJ2-7; 11 bases agree with TRBD2. This CDR3 has 16 residues. J gave up 4 bases and V 6 bases, and 11 bases lay outside the gene matches. The CDR3 spells CASSPTSGAVGYEQYF. CDR3 DNA sequence: TGTGCCAGCAGCCCGACTAGCGGGGCGGTCGGGTACGAGCAGTACTTC.

This clonotype was picked up a small number of times. The V gene is TRBV7-6, the J gene TRBJ1-1; TRBD1 matches at 7 bases. The germline gives CDR1 SGHVS, CDR2 FNYEAQ. The V and J ends lost 5 bases and 4 bases, in that order; junction bases with no gene match: 10. The CDR3 spans 15 residues. The CDR3 protein is CASSHQGVLGTEAFF. Written as DNA, the CDR3 is TGTGCCAGCAGCCATCAGGGGGTATTGGGCACTGAAGCTTTCTTT.